Listed here are 31 T cell receptor beta chains from one sample, sequenced in a study of blood T cell repertoires in COVID-19. Only in-frame clones appear in the TCRdb table, and some are missing; sequencing was by immunoSEQ multiplex PCR. The sample holds some 250,000 clones, roughly 89% seen once. Sequencing was performed on PBMCs or T cells enriched from blood (not recorded which). Every receptor here comes from a man in his forties who had recovered from COVID-19.

This clone was counted a few times. The chain combines TRBV5-4 with TRBJ2-3; TRBD2 is a possible D gene (6 bases). The CDR3 consists of 17 residues. With 0 bases removed from V and 0 bases from J, the gap between germline ends came to 14 bases. Germline CDR1 SGHNT, CDR2 YYREEE (reference sequence). CDR3 in amino acids: CASSLDGGGTSTDTQYF. The DNA for the CDR3 is TGTGCCAGCAGCTTGGATGGTGGCGGGACCAGCACAGATACGCAGTATTTT.

There are a few counts of this clone. V usage is TRBV3-1 (or the pseudogene TRBV3-2) and J usage is TRBJ2-1; D is unclear. V dropped 4 bases and J dropped 10 bases, with 17 bases sitting between them. Germline CDR1 and CDR2: LGHDT and YNNKEL (reference sequence). CDR3 length equals 14 residues. The DNA of the CDR3 is TGTGCCAGCAGCCCCTCCCCAGGTGATTACGAGCAGTTCTTC. It translates to CASSPSPGDYEQFF.

This clone was seen a single time. This sequence joins TRBV7-2 and TRBJ1-3; D is undetermined. Germline CDR1 SGHTA, CDR2 FQGNSA. Deletions cut 4 bases from V and 2 bases from J, with 12 bases between. The CDR3 loop spans 15 amino acids. As DNA, the CDR3 is TGTGCCAGCAGCTCCCAGCGGGGTGCTGGAAACACCATATATTTT. Its protein product is CASSSQRGAGNTIYF.

This chain links TRBV19 with TRBJ1-2, with 7 bases matching TRBD1. The CDR3 is 14 residues long. The J segment lost 6 bases and the V segment lost 4 bases, leaving 8 bases of the junction unmatched. From germline, CDR1 is LNHDA and CDR2 SQIVND (reference sequence). The CDR3 nucleotides read TGTGCCAGTAGTAACTCGGACAGGCTGAATGGCTACACCTTC. Translation: CASSNSDRLNGYTF. Complete variable domain (other parts from reference TRBV19 and TRBJ1-2): DGGITQSPKYLFRKEGQNVTLSCEQNLNHDAMYWYRQDPGQGLRLIYYSQIVNDFQKGDIAEGYSVSREKKESFPLTVTSAQKNPTAFYLCASSNSDRLNGYTFGSGTRLTVV.

The CDR3 DNA reads TGTGCCAGCAGGCTGAGACAGGTCCCCTATAGCAATCAGCCCCAGCATTTT. This sequence encodes CASRLRQVPYSNQPQHF. J is TRBJ1-5 and V is TRBV28, with a possible D match to TRBD1 (6 bases). The length of the CDR3 is 17 residues. Per germline, CDR1 MDHEN and CDR2 SYDVKM. Trimming took 6 bases from V and 0 from J, leaving 18 bases between them.

The chain combines TRBV5-1 with TRBJ1-1, with D maybe TRBD1 (6 bases). Between the trimmed V and J ends, which lost 2 bases and 1 base, there was a span of 15 bases. Germline CDR1 SGHRS, CDR2 YFSETQ. This CDR3 contains 16 residues. The CDR3 loop is CASSFTSGTKNTEAFF. For the CDR3, the DNA is TGCGCCAGCAGCTTCACCTCGGGGACAAAGAACACTGAAGCTTTCTTT.

The J gene is TRBJ2-5, the V gene TRBV7-2; no reliable D call. Per the germline V gene, CDR1 is SGHTA and CDR2 is FQGNSA. The V and J ends lost 1 base and 4 bases respectively, with 13 bases between them. CDR3 size: 15 residues. CDR3 nucleotides: TGTGCCAGCAGCTTAGAGCCCGACAAAATAGAGACCCAGTACTTC. Residues: CASSLEPDKIETQYF.

The chain carries TRBV15 and TRBJ1-1; weak D call: TRBD1 (6 bases). In germline, CDR1 is LNHNV, CDR2 YYDKDF (reference sequence). Trimming pared 3 bases from V and 2 bases from J, leaving 13 bases between. The length of the CDR3 is 15 residues. As DNA, the CDR3 is TGTGCCACCAGCAGGACGAACAGGGAAAACACTGAAGCTTTCTTT. Translation: CATSRTNRENTEAFF.

This chain uses TRBV28 with TRBJ2-1; 8 nucleotides match TRBD2. Germline CDR1 reads MDHEN; CDR2 reads SYDVKM. The V and J ends lost 3 bases and 2 bases, in that order; junction bases with no gene match: 6. The CDR3 is 16 residues long. Here the CDR3 reads CASSLIPGLAYNEQFF. CDR3 nucleotides: TGTGCCAGCAGTTTGATACCGGGACTAGCCTACAATGAGCAGTTCTTC.

The chain links TRBV18 to TRBJ1-2; D possibly corresponds to TRBD1 (5 bases). The CDR3 is 14 residues long. The germline gives CDR1 KGHSH, CDR2 LQKENI. Between the trimmed V and J ends, which lost 4 bases and 6 bases, there was a span of 15 bases. The CDR3 loop reads CASSQEQGGDGYTF. In DNA form, the CDR3 reads TGTGCCAGCTCACAGGAGCAGGGAGGGGATGGCTACACCTTC.

DNA of the CDR3: TGCGCCAGCAGTGAGTCGACTCTAGCGGGGGGGCCGTTGGGCAACACCGGGGAGCTGTTTTTT. This gives the protein CASSESTLAGGPLGNTGELFF. This chain links TRBV10-2 with TRBJ2-2; 12 bases fit TRBD2. Trimming removed 0 bases from V and 2 bases from J; junction bases left unmatched: 13. In germline, CDR1 is WSHSY, CDR2 SAAADI. The CDR3 consists of 21 residues.

This clone was counted a single time. The V gene is TRBV6-2 or TRBV6-3, the J gene TRBJ1-5; weak D call: TRBD1 (6 bases). The CDR3 contains 14 residues. CDR1 and CDR2 (germline): MNHEY, SVGEGT. Trimming pared 2 bases from V and 1 base from J, leaving 6 bases between. The CDR3 nucleotides read TGTGCCAGCAGTTACAGGGGGAGCAATCAGCCCCAGCATTTT. Translation: CASSYRGSNQPQHF.

V gene TRBV9 combines with J gene TRBJ2-7, with a weak D call TRBD1 (7 bases). The CDR3 extends over 14 amino acids. V was cut by 3 bases and J by 7 bases, with 17 bases left in between. The V gene's germline CDR1 is SGDLS and CDR2 YYNGEE. For the CDR3, the DNA is TGTGCCAGCAGCGGTAGAACAGGGGAGGAAGAGCAGTACTTC. The encoded protein is CASSGRTGEEEQYF.

V is TRBV10-3 and J is TRBJ2-7, with a possible D match to TRBD1 (6 bases). This CDR3 comprises 16 residues. Germline V gene data show CDR1 as ENHRY and CDR2 as SYGVKD. V was pared by 0 bases and J by 1 base, with 13 bases between. The CDR3 loop is CAISESGGRISYEQYF. The CDR3, as DNA: TGTGCCATCAGTGAGTCAGGGGGACGAATTTCCTACGAGCAGTACTTC.

DNA for the CDR3: TGTGCCAGCAGTTACTCGCAGCGGAGCACAGATACGCAGTATTTT. It specifies CASSYSQRSTDTQYF. The gene calls are TRBV6-5 and TRBJ2-3; D perhaps matches TRBD2 (5 bases). The CDR3 runs 15 residues. Germline V CDR1 and CDR2: MNHEY, SVGAGI. V lost 0 bases, J lost 0 bases, and 7 bases lay in between.

This clone was counted a few times. The chain couples TRBV5-1 to TRBJ1-4, with D uncertain. V lost 0 bases to trimming and J lost 5 bases, with 14 bases between them. The CDR3 runs 16 residues. Germline loops: CDR1 SGHRS, CDR2 YFSETQ. In DNA, the CDR3 is TGCGCCAGCAGCTTGGAAGTCCGACAAGAGAATGAAAAACTGTTTTTT. It yields the protein CASSLEVRQENEKLFF.

As regards this clone: Other DNA sequences in the sample encode the same CDR3. The genes are TRBV7-8 and TRBJ1-2; D may be TRBD1 (6 bases). The CDR3 contains 13 residues. The germline V and J ends were trimmed by 5 bases and 2 bases, with 9 bases remaining between them. The germline CDR1 and CDR2 sequences are SGHVS and FQNEAQ. The CDR3 bases are TGTGCCAGCAGCCCAGACAGGAACTATGGCTACACCTTC. The encoded protein is CASSPDRNYGYTF.

This clone was detected a few times. The gene calls are TRBV7-8 and TRBJ1-2; 8 nucleotides agree with TRBD1. V gave up 1 base and J gave up 4 bases; unmatched junction bases: 2. This CDR3 region has 14 residues. Germline V gene lookup returns CDR1 SGHVS and CDR2 FQNEAQ. Here the CDR3 reads CASSLVGQGYGYTF. In nucleotides, the CDR3 is TGTGCCAGCAGCTTAGTTGGACAGGGCTATGGCTACACCTTC. Full variable domain (missing parts from reference TRBV7-8 and TRBJ1-2): GAGVSQSPRYKVAKRGQDVALRCDPISGHVSLFWYQQALGQGPEFLTYFQNEAQLDKSGLPSDRFFAERPEGSVSTLKIQRTQQEDSAVYLCASSLVGQGYGYTFGSGTRLTVV.

The chain is built from TRBV25-1 and TRBJ1-4; D not resolved. Deletions cut 0 bases from V and 6 bases from J, with 11 bases between. Germline CDR1 is MGHDK and CDR2 is SYGVNS. The CDR3 runs 15 residues. This CDR3 is CASSEYGVGYEKLFF. The CDR3, as DNA: TGTGCCAGCAGTGAATACGGGGTAGGGTATGAAAAACTGTTTTTT. Using reference TRBV25-1 and TRBJ1-4 for the parts outside the CDR3, the full variable domain is EADIYQTPRYLVIGTGKKITLECSQTMGHDKMYWYQQDPGMELHLIHYSYGVNSTEKGDLSSESTVSRIRTEHFPLTLESARPSHTSQYLCASSEYGVGYEKLFFGSGTQLSVL.

This rearrangement joins TRBV19 to TRBJ2-1; tentative D call: TRBD1 (5 bases). The V end lost 7 bases, the J end lost 0 bases, and 16 bases lay between the germline ends. Germline values: CDR1 LNHDA, CDR2 SQIVND (reference sequence). The CDR3 contains 16 residues. The CDR3 is CASKGKTASSYNEQFF. The CDR3, as DNA: TGTGCCAGTAAGGGGAAAACAGCGAGCTCCTACAATGAGCAGTTCTTC.

This sequence joins TRBV28 and TRBJ1-2; 7 nucleotides match TRBD1. The trim removed 6 bases at V and 4 bases at J, leaving 8 bases unmatched. Germline V gene data show CDR1 as MDHEN and CDR2 as SYDVKM. CDR3 length: 14 residues. For the CDR3, the DNA is TGTGCCAGCAGCCCAAACAGGGGAGCCTATGGCTACACCTTC. This encodes CASSPNRGAYGYTF.

CDR3 residues: CASSFRGWETQYF. The CDR3 DNA is TGTGCCAGCAGTTTTAGGGGATGGGAGACCCAGTACTTC. This rearrangement joins TRBV27 to TRBJ2-5; perhaps TRBD1 as D (5 bases). The V gene lost 3 bases and the J gene lost 5 bases, with 10 bases spanning the gap. This CDR3 region has 13 residues. CDR1 and CDR2 (germline): MNHEY, SMNVEV (reference sequence).

V and J are TRBV19 and TRBJ2-6; TRBD1 matches at 8 bases. The CDR3 covers 18 residues. Germline loops: CDR1 LNHDA, CDR2 SQIVND (reference sequence). J lost 0 bases, V lost 4 bases, and 8 bases had no gene match. Here the CDR3 reads CASSTGTGTISGANVLTF. Here the CDR3 DNA reads TGTGCCAGTAGTACCGGGACAGGCACCATCTCTGGGGCCAACGTCCTGACTTTC.

V is TRBV5-1 and J is TRBJ2-5; 11 bases match TRBD2. J was trimmed by 3 bases and V by 5 bases; bases with no gene match: 3. This CDR3 contains 14 residues. Germline loops: CDR1 SGHRS, CDR2 YFSETQ. CDR3 protein: CASSRGLAEETQYF. CDR3 nucleotides: TGCGCCAGCAGTCGGGGACTAGCGGAAGAGACCCAGTACTTC.

This clone was detected once. The genes are TRBV29-1 and TRBJ2-1; TRBD2 matches at 9 bases. The CDR3 runs 11 residues. Trimming cost V 3 bases and J 9 bases; bases outside gene matches: 0. Germline-derived CDR1 and CDR2 are SQVTM and ANQGSEA. The CDR3 here is CSVDSGGEQFF. DNA of the CDR3: TGCAGCGTTGATAGCGGGGGTGAGCAGTTCTTC.

This clone was seen once. The chain carries TRBV28 and TRBJ1-3, with 8 bases identical to TRBD1. The length of the CDR3 is 15 residues. Germline V gene lookup returns CDR1 MDHEN and CDR2 SYDVKM. The ends lost 2 bases at V and 3 bases at J; junction bases unmatched: 3. CDR3 sequence reads: CASSLAGGLGNTIYF. Here the CDR3 DNA reads TGTGCCAGCAGTTTAGCAGGGGGCCTTGGAAACACCATATATTTT.

The count of this clone is one. The chain recombines TRBV5-1 with TRBJ2-7; TRBD1 matches 7 bases. Germline V gene data show CDR1 as SGHRS and CDR2 as YFSETQ. The CDR3 runs 17 residues. With 3 bases clipped from V and 2 bases from J, the junction kept 14 bases outside the gene matches. CDR3 nucleotide sequence: TGCGCCAGCAGCTCAGACATTCGAGGGACAGCCCCCTACGAGCAGTACTTC. Protein product: CASSSDIRGTAPYEQYF.

V gene TRBV7-2 combines with J gene TRBJ1-3; 10 bases agree with TRBD1. The CDR3 has 18 amino acids. Trimming removed 3 bases from V and 0 bases from J; junction bases left unmatched: 8. Germline-derived CDR1 and CDR2 are SGHTA and FQGNSA. CDR3 in DNA: TGTGCCAGCAGCTTTTCCGGGACAGGGGTTCACTCTGGAAACACCATATATTTT. Amino acids: CASSFSGTGVHSGNTIYF.

The chain recombines TRBV10-3 with TRBJ2-3; 7 nucleotides match TRBD1. From germline, CDR1 is ENHRY and CDR2 SYGVKD. This CDR3 region has 16 residues. J gave up 2 bases and V 2 bases, and 7 bases lay outside the gene matches. CDR3 nucleotide sequence: TGTGCCATCAGTGAGAGGGGGACAGAAATCACAGATACGCAGTATTTT. Translation gives CAISERGTEITDTQYF.

The rearrangement uses TRBV9 and TRBJ1-1, with 8 bases fitting TRBD1. The germline gives CDR1 SGDLS, CDR2 YYNGEE. The CDR3 covers 14 residues. J lost 3 bases, V lost 2 bases, and 3 bases had no gene match. The CDR3 is CASSVSGGDTEAFF. The CDR3 DNA reads as TGTGCCAGCAGCGTCTCAGGGGGCGACACTGAAGCTTTCTTT.

The genes are TRBV3-1 (or the pseudogene TRBV3-2) and TRBJ2-3, with TRBD1 identical over 7 bases. The CDR3 is made up of 16 amino acids. Germline trimming cut 2 bases from V and 6 bases from J; bases unmatched to any gene: 11. Germline V CDR1 and CDR2: LGHDT, YNNKEL (reference sequence). In DNA form, the CDR3 reads TGTGCCAGCAGCCAAAATCGGGACAGCCCTTTTGATACGCAGTATTTT. As protein: CASSQNRDSPFDTQYF.